This T cell receptor (beta chain) was observed in a study of human T cells and chemical hapten exposure. The authors' processing: Sample TCR counts, which ranged from roughly 23,224 to 750,000, had a median of roughly 96,000. TCRdb used MiXCR to reprocess the 5' RACE reads, holding one entry per CDR3 protein. It is TCRdb's table, rather than the study itself, that gives the V and J calls and clone size. The data contain 120,000 to 150,000 distinct CDR3 sequences, 4.1% of them singletons. At least ten counts were recorded for this clonotype. Extraction of total RNA was performed on unfractionated whole blood. Germline V CDR1 and CDR2: SEHNR, FQNEAQ (reference sequence). The CDR3 covers 15 residues. J gave up 3 bases and V 8 bases, and 10 bases lay outside the gene matches.

This clonotype originated in a female donor in good health. This chain joins TRBV7-9 and TRBJ2-7; 10 bases are a match to TRBD1. CDR3: CASGPTGGRYYEQYF. CDR3 coding DNA: TGTGCCAGCGGACCGACAGGGGGCCGTTACTACGAGCAGTACTTC.